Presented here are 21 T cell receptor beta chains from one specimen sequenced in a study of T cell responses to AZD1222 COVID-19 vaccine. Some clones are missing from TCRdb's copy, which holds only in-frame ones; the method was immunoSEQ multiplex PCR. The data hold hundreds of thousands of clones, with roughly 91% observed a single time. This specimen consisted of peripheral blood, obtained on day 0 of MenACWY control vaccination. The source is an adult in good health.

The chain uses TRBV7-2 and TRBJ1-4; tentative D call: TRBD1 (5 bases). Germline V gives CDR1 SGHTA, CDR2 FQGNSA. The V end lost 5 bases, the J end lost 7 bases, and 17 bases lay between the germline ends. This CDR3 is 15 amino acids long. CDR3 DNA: TGTGCCAGCAGCCGCAATTCTCCTGGGGGTGAAAAACTGTTTTTT. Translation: CASSRNSPGGEKLFF.

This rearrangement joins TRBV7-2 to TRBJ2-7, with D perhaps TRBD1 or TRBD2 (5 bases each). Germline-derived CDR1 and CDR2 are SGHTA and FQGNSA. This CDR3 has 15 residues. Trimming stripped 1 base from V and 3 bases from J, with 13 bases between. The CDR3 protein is CASSLGSIGGYEQYF. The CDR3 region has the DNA TGTGCCAGCAGCTTAGGATCAATTGGGGGCTACGAGCAGTACTTC. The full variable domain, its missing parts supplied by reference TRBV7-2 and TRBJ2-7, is GAGVSQSPSNKVTEKGKDVELRCDPISGHTALYWYRQSLGQGLEFLIYFQGNSAPDKSGLPSDRFSAERTGGSVSTLTIQRTQQEDSAVYLCASSLGSIGGYEQYFGPGTRLTVT.

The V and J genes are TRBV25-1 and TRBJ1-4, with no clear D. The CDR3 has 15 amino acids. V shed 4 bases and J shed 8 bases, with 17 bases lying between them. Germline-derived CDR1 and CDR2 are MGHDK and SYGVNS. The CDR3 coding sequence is TGTGCCAGCAGTGCCCTGGGCCCGGGCGAGGAAAAACTGTTTTTT. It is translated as CASSALGPGEEKLFF.

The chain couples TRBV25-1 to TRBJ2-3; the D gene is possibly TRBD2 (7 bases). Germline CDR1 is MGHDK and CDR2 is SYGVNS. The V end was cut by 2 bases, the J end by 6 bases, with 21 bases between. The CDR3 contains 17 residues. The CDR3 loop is CASSEARVGGARDTQYF. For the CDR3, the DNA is TGTGCCAGCAGTGAAGCCCGGGTAGGGGGGGCTAGGGATACGCAGTATTTT.

Here the CDR3 DNA reads TGCGCCAGCAGCTTCAAGACAGGGCCGGGAATTAACACCGGGGAGCTGTTTTTT. Protein product: CASSFKTGPGINTGELFF. The V call is TRBV5-1, the J call TRBJ2-2, with 7 bases that match TRBD1. The CDR3 is made up of 18 amino acids. CDR1 is SGHRS, CDR2 YFSETQ, per germline. J gave up 2 bases and V 2 bases, and 12 bases lay outside the gene matches. The full variable domain, completed using reference TRBV5-1 and TRBJ2-2, is KAGVTQTPRYLIKTRGQQVTLSCSPISGHRSVSWYQQTPGQGLQFLFEYFSETQRNKGNFPGRFSGRQFSNSRSEMNVSTLELGDSALYLCASSFKTGPGINTGELFFGEGSRLTVL.

CDR3 sequence: CASSSSGGSYNEQFF. The CDR3 DNA reads as TGTGCCAGCAGTAGTAGCGGGGGCTCCTACAATGAGCAGTTCTTC. The chain uses TRBV28 and TRBJ2-1; TRBD2 aligns across 9 bases. CDR1 and CDR2 (germline): MDHEN, SYDVKM. The J segment lost 0 bases and the V segment lost 5 bases, leaving 2 bases of the junction unmatched. The CDR3 totals 15 residues. The complete variable domain, with remaining parts taken from reference TRBV28 and TRBJ2-1, reads DVKVTQSSRYLVKRTGEKVFLECVQDMDHENMFWYRQDPGLGLRLIYFSYDVKMKEKGDIPEGYSVSREKKERFSLILESASTNQTSMYLCASSSSGGSYNEQFFGPGTRLTVL.

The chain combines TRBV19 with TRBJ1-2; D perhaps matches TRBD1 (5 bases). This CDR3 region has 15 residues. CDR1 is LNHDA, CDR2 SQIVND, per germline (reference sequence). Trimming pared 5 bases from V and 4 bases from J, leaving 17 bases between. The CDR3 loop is CASSHGVGEGYGYTF. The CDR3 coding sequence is TGTGCCAGTAGTCACGGGGTAGGGGAAGGCTATGGCTACACCTTC.

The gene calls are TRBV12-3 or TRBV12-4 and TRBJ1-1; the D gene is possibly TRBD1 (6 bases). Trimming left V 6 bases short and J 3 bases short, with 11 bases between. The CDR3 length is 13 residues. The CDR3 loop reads CASSPQGYTEAFF. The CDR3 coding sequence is TGTGCCAGCAGCCCTCAGGGGTACACTGAAGCTTTCTTT.

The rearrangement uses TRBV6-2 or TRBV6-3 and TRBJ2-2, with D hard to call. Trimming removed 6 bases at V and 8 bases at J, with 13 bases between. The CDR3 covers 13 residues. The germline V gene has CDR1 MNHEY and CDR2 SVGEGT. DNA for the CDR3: TGTGCCAGCAGCCAGAGGTTTGATGGGGAGCTGTTTTTT. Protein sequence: CASSQRFDGELFF.

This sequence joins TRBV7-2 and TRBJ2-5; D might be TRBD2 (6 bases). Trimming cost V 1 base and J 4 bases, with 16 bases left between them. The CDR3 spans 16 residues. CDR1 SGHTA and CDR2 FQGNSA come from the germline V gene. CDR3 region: CASSLEYAASAETQYF. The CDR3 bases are TGTGCCAGCAGCTTAGAGTATGCGGCTAGCGCAGAGACCCAGTACTTC. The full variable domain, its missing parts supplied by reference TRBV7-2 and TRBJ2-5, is GAGVSQSPSNKVTEKGKDVELRCDPISGHTALYWYRQSLGQGLEFLIYFQGNSAPDKSGLPSDRFSAERTGGSVSTLTIQRTQQEDSAVYLCASSLEYAASAETQYFGPGTRLLVL.

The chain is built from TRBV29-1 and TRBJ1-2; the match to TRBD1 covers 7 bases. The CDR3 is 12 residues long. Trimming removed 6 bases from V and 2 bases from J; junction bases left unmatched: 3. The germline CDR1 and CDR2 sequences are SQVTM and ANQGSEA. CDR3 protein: CSVTQGNYGYTF. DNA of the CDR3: TGCAGCGTAACACAGGGGAACTATGGCTACACCTTC.

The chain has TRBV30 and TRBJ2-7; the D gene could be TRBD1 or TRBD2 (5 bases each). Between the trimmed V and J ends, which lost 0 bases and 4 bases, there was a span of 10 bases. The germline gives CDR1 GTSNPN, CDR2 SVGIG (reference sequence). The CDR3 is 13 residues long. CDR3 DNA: TGTGCCTGGAGTGTACCGGGACGGTACGAGCAGTACTTC. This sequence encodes CAWSVPGRYEQYF.

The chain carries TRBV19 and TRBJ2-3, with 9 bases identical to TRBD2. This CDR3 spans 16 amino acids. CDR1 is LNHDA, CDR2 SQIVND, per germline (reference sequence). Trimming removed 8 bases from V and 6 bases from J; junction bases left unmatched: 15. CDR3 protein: CASSGQLAGLGDTQYF. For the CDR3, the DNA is TGTGCCAGTTCTGGACAACTAGCGGGCCTCGGGGATACGCAGTATTTT.

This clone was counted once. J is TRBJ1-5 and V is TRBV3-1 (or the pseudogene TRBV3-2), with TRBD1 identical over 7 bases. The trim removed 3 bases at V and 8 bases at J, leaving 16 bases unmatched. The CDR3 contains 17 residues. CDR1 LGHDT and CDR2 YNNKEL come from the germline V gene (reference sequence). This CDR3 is CASSQHSLGQTLKPQHF. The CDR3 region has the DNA TGTGCCAGCAGCCAGCACTCCTTGGGACAGACCTTAAAGCCCCAGCATTTT.

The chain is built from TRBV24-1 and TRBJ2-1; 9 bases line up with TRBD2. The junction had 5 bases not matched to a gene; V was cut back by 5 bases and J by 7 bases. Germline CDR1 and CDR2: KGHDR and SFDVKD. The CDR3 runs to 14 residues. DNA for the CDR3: TGTGCCACCAGTGTGGCGGGGGGGCCAAATGAGCAGTTCTTC. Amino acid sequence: CATSVAGGPNEQFF.

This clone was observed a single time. The CDR3 region is CASGTGFIKDEQFF. The CDR3 coding sequence is TGCGCCAGCGGTACAGGGTTCATCAAGGATGAGCAGTTCTTC. This rearrangement joins TRBV5-1 to TRBJ2-1, with a tentative D call TRBD1 (6 bases). The CDR3 totals 14 residues. Trimming took off 7 bases at V and 8 bases at J, with 19 bases between the two ends. Germline values: CDR1 SGHRS, CDR2 YFSETQ. Looking up the rest from reference TRBV5-1 and TRBJ2-1 gives the full variable domain: KAGVTQTPRYLIKTRGQQVTLSCSPISGHRSVSWYQQTPGQGLQFLFEYFSETQRNKGNFPGRFSGRQFSNSRSEMNVSTLELGDSALYLCASGTGFIKDEQFFGPGTRLTVL.

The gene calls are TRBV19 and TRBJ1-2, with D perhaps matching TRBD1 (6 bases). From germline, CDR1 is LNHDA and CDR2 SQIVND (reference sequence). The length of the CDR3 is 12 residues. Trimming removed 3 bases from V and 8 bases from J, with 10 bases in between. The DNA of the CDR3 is TGTGCCAGTAGTATCACAGGGAGAGGCTACACCTTC. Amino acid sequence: CASSITGRGYTF.

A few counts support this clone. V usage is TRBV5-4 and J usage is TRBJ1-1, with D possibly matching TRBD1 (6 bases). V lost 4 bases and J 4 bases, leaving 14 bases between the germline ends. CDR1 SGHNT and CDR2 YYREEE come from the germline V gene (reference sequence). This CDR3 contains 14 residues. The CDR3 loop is CASSRDTRVTEAFF. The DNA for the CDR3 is TGTGCCAGCAGCCGGGACACAAGGGTCACTGAAGCTTTCTTT.

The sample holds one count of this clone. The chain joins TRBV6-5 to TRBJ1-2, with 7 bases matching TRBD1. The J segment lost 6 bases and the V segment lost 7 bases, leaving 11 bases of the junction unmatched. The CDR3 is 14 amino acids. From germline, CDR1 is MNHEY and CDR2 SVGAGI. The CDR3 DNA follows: TGTGCCAGCAAAGGACAGGTGGCGGTCCATGGCTACACCTTC. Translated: CASKGQVAVHGYTF.

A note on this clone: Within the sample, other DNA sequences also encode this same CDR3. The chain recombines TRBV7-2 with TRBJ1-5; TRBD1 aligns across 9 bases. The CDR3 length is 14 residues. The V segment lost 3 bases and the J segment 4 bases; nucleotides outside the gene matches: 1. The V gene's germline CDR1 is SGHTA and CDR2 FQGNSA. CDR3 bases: TGTGCCAGCAGCTTGGACAGGGGTAATCAGCCCCAGCATTTT. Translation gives CASSLDRGNQPQHF.

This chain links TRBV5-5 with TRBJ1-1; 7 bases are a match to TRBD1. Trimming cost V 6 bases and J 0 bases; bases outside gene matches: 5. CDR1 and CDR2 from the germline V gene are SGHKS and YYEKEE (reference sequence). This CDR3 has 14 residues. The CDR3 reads CASTWDRLNTEAFF. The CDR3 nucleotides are TGTGCCAGCACCTGGGACAGACTGAACACTGAAGCTTTCTTT.